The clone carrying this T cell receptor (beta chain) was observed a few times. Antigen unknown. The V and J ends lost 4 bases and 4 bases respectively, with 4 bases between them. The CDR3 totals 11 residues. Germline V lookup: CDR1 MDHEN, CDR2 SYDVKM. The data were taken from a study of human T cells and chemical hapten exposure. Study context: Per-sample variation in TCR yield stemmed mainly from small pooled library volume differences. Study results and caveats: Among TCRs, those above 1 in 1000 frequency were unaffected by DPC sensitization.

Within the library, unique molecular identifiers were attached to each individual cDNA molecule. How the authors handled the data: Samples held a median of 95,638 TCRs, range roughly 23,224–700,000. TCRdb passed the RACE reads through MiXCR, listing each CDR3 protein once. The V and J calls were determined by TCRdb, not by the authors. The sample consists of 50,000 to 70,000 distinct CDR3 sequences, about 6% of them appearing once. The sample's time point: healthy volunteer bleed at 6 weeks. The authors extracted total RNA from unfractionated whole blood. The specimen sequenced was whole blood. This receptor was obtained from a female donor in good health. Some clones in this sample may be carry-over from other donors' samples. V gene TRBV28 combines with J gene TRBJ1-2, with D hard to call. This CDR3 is CASSSRYGYTF. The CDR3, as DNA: TGTGCCAGCAGTTCCCGCTATGGCTACACCTTC.